The clone carrying this T cell receptor (beta chain) was seen more than once but under ten times. Antigen unknown. CDR3 size: 16 residues. V lost 0 bases, J lost 0 bases, and 15 bases lay in between. Germline-derived CDR1 and CDR2 are DFQATT and SNEGSKA (reference sequence). TCRdb recomputed calls from the 5' RACE reads with MiXCR, one row per CDR3 protein. The sample holds around 63,000 distinct CDR3 sequences, around 5.7% seen once. The source of the sample is a study of early T cells in non-severe SARS-CoV-2 infection. The study's findings and limits: VDJdb-based matching was biased toward anti-spike CD8 responses and missed private and CD4 specificities.

The TCR comes from an adult who was a healthcare worker with PCR-confirmed SARS-CoV-2 infection or an uninfected control (not recorded which). The specimen comprised whole blood, sampled at baseline. This chain links TRBV20-1 with TRBJ2-7; D is unclear. CDR3 nucleotide sequence: TGCAGTGCTAGAGATGTAGGCAGTCCTAACTCCTACGAGCAGTACTTC. Its protein product is CSARDVGSPNSYEQYF.